This TCR beta chain is drawn from a study of technical replicates of blood from a few donors. V was trimmed by 1 base and J by 0 bases, leaving 7 bases between them. The CDR3 has 14 residues. Germline V gene lookup returns CDR1 LGHNA and CDR2 YSLEER. Clones were sequenced by immunoSEQ multiplex PCR, and TCRdb holds only the in-frame ones, with some missing. The sample includes about 62,000 clones, 87% of them seen just once. The clonotype comes from a human donor in good health. Some clones in this sample may be carry-over from other donors' samples. The J gene is TRBJ2-7, the V gene TRBV4-3, with unresolved D. What was sequenced was PBMCs. The CDR3 reads CASSQAESSYEQYF. The DNA of the CDR3 is TGCGCCAGCAGCCAAGCGGAGAGCTCCTACGAGCAGTACTTC.